The rows below give T cell receptor beta chains drawn from one sample of a study of cytomegalovirus exposure and HLA in healthy donors. The data were produced by immunoSEQ multiplex PCR, yet TCRdb's version contains in-frame clones alone and is incomplete. Of around 150,000 clones in the sample, 70% to 90% are singletons; the top ten hold around 2.1%. The sequencing sample was made of PBMCs. These receptors all come from a man between 18 and 29 years old in good health and CMV-seropositive. The CDR3 runs from the conserved cysteine through the conserved F or W. The D gene is left open where the match is weak. Only some rows state a clone size, as once, few, many or a class for expanded clones.

J gene | V gene | clone size | D gene | CDR3 DNA | CDR3 protein
TRBJ2-5 | TRBV5-1 | once | . | TGCGCCAGCAGCTTGGCAGACAGAGCCCAAGAGACCCAGTACTTC | CASSLADRAQETQYF
TRBJ2-5 | TRBV7-2 | . | TRBD2 | TGTGCCAGCAGCTTAGCCCGACTAGCGGGGTACCAAGAGACCCAGTACTTC | CASSLARLAGYQETQYF
TRBJ2-1 | TRBV5-4 | once | TRBD1 | TGTGCCAGCAGCTTGGTCCAGGGGGTAGGCAATGAGCAGTTCTTC | CASSLVQGVGNEQFF
TRBJ2-5 | TRBV2 | . | TRBD2 | TGTGGCGGGACTAGCGGGGGGGGTTCTCAAGAGACCCAGTACTTC | CGGTSGGGSQETQYF
TRBJ2-5 | TRBV7-2 | . | TRBD1 | TGTGCCAGCAGCGTGGGGGGGACAGGGTCAACCCAGTACTTC | CASSVGGTGSTQYF
TRBJ2-7 | TRBV5-1 | . | . | TGCGCCAGCAGCCCCCAGAGGGAACACTACGAGCAGTACTTC | CASSPQREHYEQYF
TRBJ2-2 | TRBV7-2 | . | . | TGTGCCAGCATTCCGGTGGTCGCGAACACCGGGGAGCTGTTTTTT | CASIPVVANTGELFF
TRBJ1-1 | TRBV19 | . | . | TGTGCCAGTAGTATCGGGAACACTGAAGCTTTCTTT | CASSIGNTEAFF
TRBJ2-2 | TRBV7-3 | few | TRBD2 | TGTGCCAGCAGCCCGAGCCGGGGGGGGCCTAGGACCGGGGAGCTGTTTTTT | CASSPSRGGPRTGELFF
TRBJ2-7 | TRBV27 | . | TRBD2 | TGTGCCAGCGCACTCATCTCTAGCGGGGGCTCCTACGAGCAGTACTTC | CASALISSGGSYEQYF
TRBJ2-7 | TRBV7-2 | . | TRBD2 | TGTGCCAGCAGCTTAAGTACGGCTAGCGGAGCCTACGAGCAGTACTTC | CASSLSTASGAYEQYF
TRBJ1-4 | TRBV19 | . | . | TGTGCCAGTAGTATAGGAGGCACCCCAACTAATGAAAAACTGTTTTTT | CASSIGGTPTNEKLFF
TRBJ2-7 | TRBV7-9 | . | TRBD1 | TGTGCCAGCAGCTCCGGGACAGGGGCTAAGCAGTACTTC | CASSSGTGAKQYF
TRBJ2-2 | TRBV4-3 | . | TRBD2 | TGCGCCAGCAGCCAAGATCCAGCTAGCGGGGCGAACACCGGGGAGCTGTTTTTT | CASSQDPASGANTGELFF
TRBJ1-3 | TRBV12-5 | . | . | TGTGCTAGTGGTCTGGGGGGCCAGATGACTGGAAACACCATATATTTT | CASGLGGQMTGNTIYF
TRBJ2-7 | TRBV9 | few | . | TGTGCCAGCAGCGTAGATGGGGGGTCCTACGAGCAGTACTTC | CASSVDGGSYEQYF
TRBJ2-7 | TRBV18 | once | TRBD2 | TGTGCCAGCTCACCATCACCGGGACTAGGTTCCTACGAGCAGTACTTC | CASSPSPGLGSYEQYF
TRBJ2-7 | TRBV2 | . | TRBD1 | TGTGCCAGCAGCAAAGGGACAGGGTGGACCTACGAGCAGTACTTC | CASSKGTGWTYEQYF
TRBJ1-1 | TRBV4-3 | . | TRBD1 | TGCGCCAGCAGCCAAGGACAGGGGAACACTGAAGCTTTCTTT | CASSQGQGNTEAFF
TRBJ2-1 | TRBV6-1 | . | TRBD2 | TGTGCCAGCTCGCGGGGGGCAGCCAATGAGCAGTTCTTC | CASSRGAANEQFF
TRBJ1-1 | TRBV28 | . | TRBD1 | TGTGCCAGCAGTTTAGAAGCGAGGGGGCGTGCTGAAGCTTTCTTT | CASSLEARGRAEAFF
TRBJ2-5 | TRBV28 | . | . | TGTGCCAGCAGTTTAGTCCCGGGGGAGACCCAGTACTTC | CASSLVPGETQYF
TRBJ2-1 | TRBV2 | . | . | TGTGCCAGCAGTGAGGCTCTTCCCCAGGAATCGAAAAATGAGCAGTTCTTC | CASSEALPQESKNEQFF
TRBJ2-7 | TRBV5-1 | . | TRBD1 | TGCGCCAGCAGCGACGGGACAGCAATCTCCTACGAGCAGTACTTC | CASSDGTAISYEQYF
TRBJ2-1 | TRBV29-1 | few | TRBD2 | TGCAGCGGTACGGGGGGGGTAGGGTCCTCCTACAATGAGCAGTTCTTC | CSGTGGVGSSYNEQFF
TRBJ1-1 | TRBV27 | . | TRBD1 | TGTGCCAGCAGTTGGGACAGGGACAGTGAAGCTTTCTTT | CASSWDRDSEAFF